Below are 15 T cell receptor beta chains sequenced from a single sample in a study of blood T cells in healthy people across ages. A second about 7 to 11 cycle PCR used barcoded and J-beta primers. TCRdb called the 5' RACE reads again in MiXCR, with one record for every CDR3 protein. The sample contains approximately 680,000 distinct CDR3 sequences, about 30% of which appear only once. What was sequenced was blood. The receptors stem from a woman of 80 years or more in good health.

This clonotype was seen many times. This sequence joins TRBV2 and TRBJ1-6; TRBD1 matches at 10 bases. There are 14 residues in the CDR3. The junction had 7 bases not matched to a gene; V was cut back by 7 bases and J by 10 bases. Germline V gene data show CDR1 as SNHLY and CDR2 as FYNNEI. This CDR3 is CASKTGGSESPLHF. As DNA, the CDR3 is TGTGCCAGCAAGACAGGGGGCAGCGAGTCACCCCTCCACTTT.

Concerning this clonotype: At one end, the junction sequence differs from germline, possibly due to a read error. The V call is TRBV20-1, the J call TRBJ1-1, with D tentatively TRBD1 (5 bases). Looked up from germline, CDR1 is DFQATT and CDR2 is SNEGSKA (reference sequence). This CDR3 has 14 residues. CDR3 sequence reads: CSARDGRGYTKAFF. In DNA form, the CDR3 reads TGCAGTGCTAGAGATGGGAGGGGTTACACTAAAGCTTTCTTT.

A note on this clonotype: This may be a read error: a much more frequent sequence differs by one nucleotide. The chain links TRBV25-1 to TRBJ2-3; D remains unclear. The CDR3 consists of 14 residues. CDR1 MGHDK and CDR2 SYGVNS come from the germline V gene. As DNA, the CDR3 is TGTGCCAGCGGTGAAACCCAGGTCACAGATACGCAGTATTTT. Its translation is CASGETQVTDTQYF.

This clonotype was picked up many times. CDR3 bases: TGTGCCAGCAGCGCCCACGCCAGGGACAGGGGGAGAAATGGCTACACCTTC. Residues: CASSAHARDRGRNGYTF. The rearrangement uses TRBV5-5 and TRBJ1-2; 11 nucleotides align to TRBD1. After removal of 4 bases from V and 6 bases from J, the junction contained 14 bases not matched to a gene. The CDR3 is 17 amino acids. The germline CDR1 and CDR2 sequences are SGHKS and YYEKEE (reference sequence).

This clonotype was picked up many times. This chain uses TRBV3-1 with TRBJ1-2; 11 bases align to TRBD1. Germline CDR1 is LGHDT and CDR2 is YNNKEL (reference sequence). J was trimmed by 5 bases and V by 8 bases; bases with no gene match: 7. The CDR3 sequence is 14 residues long. This chain's CDR3 is CASSGTGGNYGYTF. DNA of the CDR3: TGTGCCAGCTCCGGGACAGGGGGGAATTATGGCTACACCTTC.

This clonotype was detected ten times or more. The rearrangement joins TRBV12-3 or TRBV12-4 to TRBJ2-1; D remains ambiguous. With 4 bases removed from V and 5 bases from J, the gap between germline ends came to 15 bases. The CDR3 has 15 amino acids. CDR3 bases: TGTGCCAGCAGTTCCCCGACTCTCCTCCACAATGAGCAGTTCTTC. It yields the protein CASSSPTLLHNEQFF.

As regards this clonotype: The junction shows a germline mismatch at one end, possibly a read error. The chain uses TRBV4-1 and TRBJ1-2; the match to TRBD1 covers 11 bases. The CDR3 consists of 17 residues. In germline, CDR1 is MGHRA, CDR2 YSYEKL. The CDR3 coding sequence is TGCGCCAGTAGCCAAGATGTTGGACAGGGGGCGAACTATGGCTACACCTTC. Translated: CASSQDVGQGANYGYTF.

In this sample, this clonotype turned up a few times. A much larger clone is a single base away; this may be a read error. CDR3 sequence (DNA): TGCAGTGCTCCAGCTAGCGGAAGTTCCTACAATGAGCAGTACTTC. It encodes CSAPASGSSYNEQYF. V is TRBV20-1 and J is TRBJ2-5, with 7 bases aligning to TRBD2. The germline V gene encodes CDR1 DFQATT and CDR2 SNEGSKA (reference sequence). The CDR3 sequence is 15 residues long. After removal of 5 bases from V and 11 bases from J, the junction contained 20 bases not matched to a gene.

This clonotype was counted many times. The CDR3 loop is CASSLAYAGGRTDTQYF. DNA of the CDR3: TGTGCCAGCAGCTTAGCTTACGCGGGGGGCCGCACAGATACGCAGTATTTT. V usage is TRBV7-8 and J usage is TRBJ2-3, with 8 bases fitting TRBD2. Losses at the gene ends were 0 bases for V and 1 base for J; bases not matched to a gene: 6. There are 17 residues in the CDR3. CDR1 SGHVS and CDR2 FQNEAQ come from the germline V gene.

In this sample, this clonotype turned up many times. The V and J genes are TRBV6-1 and TRBJ1-2, with D possibly matching TRBD1 (6 bases). V was cut by 1 base and J by 8 bases, with 11 bases left in between. The CDR3 consists of 13 residues. Germline CDR1 MNHNS, CDR2 SASEGT. CDR3 region: CASSEDRAGGYTF. DNA for the CDR3: TGTGCCAGCAGTGAAGACAGGGCAGGGGGCTACACCTTC.

The chain has TRBV24-1 and TRBJ2-3; 8 bases are a match to TRBD2. The CDR3 loop spans 15 amino acids. Looked up from germline, CDR1 is KGHDR and CDR2 is SFDVKD. J gave up 3 bases and V 6 bases, and 7 bases lay outside the gene matches. CDR3 residues: CATSRERGFTDTQYF. CDR3 bases: TGTGCCACCAGTCGAGAGCGGGGGTTTACAGATACGCAGTATTTT.

This clonotype was recorded many times. The chain links TRBV5-1 to TRBJ2-3; D is ambiguous. The V end was cut by 4 bases, the J end by 0 bases, with 15 bases between. This CDR3 contains 16 residues. In germline, CDR1 is SGHRS, CDR2 YFSETQ. DNA of the CDR3: TGCGCCAGCAGCCTGGTCGGGCGGCCTAGCACAGATACGCAGTATTTT. It codes for CASSLVGRPSTDTQYF.

V gene TRBV29-1 combines with J gene TRBJ2-7; D perhaps matches TRBD2 (5 bases). The CDR3 has 14 amino acids. V was trimmed by 1 base and J by 4 bases, leaving 14 bases between them. Germline assignment: CDR1 SQVTM and CDR2 ANQGSEA. The CDR3 DNA reads TGCAGCGTTGAAGTGTTCCGGGATGGGTACGAGCAGTACTTC. It translates to CSVEVFRDGYEQYF.

In its sample, this clonotype was seen a few times. A much larger clone sits a single nucleotide away, making a read error possible. This chain connects TRBV7-3 to TRBJ2-1; D remains unclear. Germline CDR1 is SGHTA and CDR2 is FQGTGA. The CDR3 has 13 residues. The V end was cut by 7 bases, the J end by 11 bases, with 18 bases between. The CDR3 loop is CASNSPDSAKQFF. The CDR3 DNA is TGTGCCAGCAACTCCCCCGATTCGGCGAAGCAGTTCTTC.

The chain is built from TRBV12-3 or TRBV12-4 and TRBJ2-5; TRBD1 agrees at 10 bases. Near its end, the DNA agrees better with TRBJ2-7, so the J call may be wrong. The CDR3 runs 15 residues. The CDR3 DNA reads as TGTGCCAGCAGGCTCCGAGGACAGGGGGGCTACGAGCAGTACTTC. Amino acids: CASRLRGQGGYEQYF.